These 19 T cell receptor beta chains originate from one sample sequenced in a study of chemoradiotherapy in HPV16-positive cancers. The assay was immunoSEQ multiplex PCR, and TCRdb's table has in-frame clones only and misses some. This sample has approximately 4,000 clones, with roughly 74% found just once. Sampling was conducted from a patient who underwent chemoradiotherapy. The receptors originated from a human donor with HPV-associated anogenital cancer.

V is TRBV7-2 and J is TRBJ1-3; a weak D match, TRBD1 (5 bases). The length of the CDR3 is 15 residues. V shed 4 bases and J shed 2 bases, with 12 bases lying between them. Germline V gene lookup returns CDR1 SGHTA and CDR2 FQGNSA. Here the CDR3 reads CASSWRAGPGNTIYF. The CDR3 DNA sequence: TGTGCCAGCAGCTGGAGGGCGGGGCCTGGAAACACCATATATTTT.

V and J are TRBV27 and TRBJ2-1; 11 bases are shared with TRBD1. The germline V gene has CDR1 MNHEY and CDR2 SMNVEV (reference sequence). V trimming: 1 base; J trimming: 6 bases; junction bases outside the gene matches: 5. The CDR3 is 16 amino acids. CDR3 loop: CASSLLGQGGVNEQFF. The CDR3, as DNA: TGTGCCAGCAGTTTATTGGGACAGGGGGGCGTCAATGAGCAGTTCTTC.

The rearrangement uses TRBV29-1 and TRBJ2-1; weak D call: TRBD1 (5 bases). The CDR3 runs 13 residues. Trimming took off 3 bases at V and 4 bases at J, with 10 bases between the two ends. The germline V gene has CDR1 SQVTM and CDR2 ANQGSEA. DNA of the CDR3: TGCAGCGTTGATTCTAGGGGTTACAATGAGCAGTTCTTC. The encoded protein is CSVDSRGYNEQFF.

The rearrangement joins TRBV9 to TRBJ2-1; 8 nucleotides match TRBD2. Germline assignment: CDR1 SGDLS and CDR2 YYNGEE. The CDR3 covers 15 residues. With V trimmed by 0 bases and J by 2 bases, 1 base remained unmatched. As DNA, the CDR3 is TGTGCCAGCAGCGTAGGAGCGGGGGCCTACAATGAGCAGTTCTTC. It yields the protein CASSVGAGAYNEQFF.

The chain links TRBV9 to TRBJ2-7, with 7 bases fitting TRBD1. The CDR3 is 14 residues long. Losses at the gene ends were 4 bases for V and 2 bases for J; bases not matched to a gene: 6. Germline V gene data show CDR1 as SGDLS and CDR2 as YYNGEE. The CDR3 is CASSPPGTAYEQYF. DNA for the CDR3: TGTGCCAGCAGCCCACCCGGGACAGCCTACGAGCAGTACTTC.

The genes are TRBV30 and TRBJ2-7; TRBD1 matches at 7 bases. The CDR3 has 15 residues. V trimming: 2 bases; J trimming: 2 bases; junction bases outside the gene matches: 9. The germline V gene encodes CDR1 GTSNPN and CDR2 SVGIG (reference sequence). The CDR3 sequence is CAWSIRDRQPYEQYF. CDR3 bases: TGTGCCTGGAGTATCCGGGACAGACAACCCTACGAGCAGTACTTC.

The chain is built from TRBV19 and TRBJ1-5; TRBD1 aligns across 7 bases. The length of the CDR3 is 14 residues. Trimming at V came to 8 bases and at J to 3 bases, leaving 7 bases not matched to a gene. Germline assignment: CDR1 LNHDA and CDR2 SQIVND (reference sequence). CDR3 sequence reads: CASSPTGPNQPQHF. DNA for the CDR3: TGTGCCAGTTCCCCGACAGGGCCCAATCAGCCCCAGCATTTT.

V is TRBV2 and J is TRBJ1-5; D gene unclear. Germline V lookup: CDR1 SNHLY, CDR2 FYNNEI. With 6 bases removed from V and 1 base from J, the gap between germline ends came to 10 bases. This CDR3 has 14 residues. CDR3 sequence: CASREQLSNQPQHF. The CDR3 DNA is TGTGCCAGCAGGGAACAGCTGAGCAATCAGCCCCAGCATTTT.

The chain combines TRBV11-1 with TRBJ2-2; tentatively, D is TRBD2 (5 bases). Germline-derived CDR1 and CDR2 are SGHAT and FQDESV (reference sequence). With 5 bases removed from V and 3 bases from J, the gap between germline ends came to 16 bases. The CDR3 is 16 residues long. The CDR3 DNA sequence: TGTGCCAGCAGCCCGAGGGTGGTGAGAGACACCGGGGAGCTGTTTTTT. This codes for CASSPRVVRDTGELFF.

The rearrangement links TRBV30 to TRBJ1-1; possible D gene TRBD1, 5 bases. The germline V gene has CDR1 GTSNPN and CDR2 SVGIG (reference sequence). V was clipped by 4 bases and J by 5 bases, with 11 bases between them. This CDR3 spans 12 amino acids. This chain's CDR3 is CAWIGGWTEAFF. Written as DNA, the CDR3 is TGTGCCTGGATCGGGGGGTGGACTGAAGCTTTCTTT. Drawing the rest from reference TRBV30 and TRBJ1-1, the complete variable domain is SQTIHQWPATLVQPVGSPLSLECTVEGTSNPNLYWYRQAAGRGLQLLFYSVGIGQISSEVPQNLSASRPQDRQFILSSKKLLLSDSGFYLCAWIGGWTEAFFGQGTRLTVV.

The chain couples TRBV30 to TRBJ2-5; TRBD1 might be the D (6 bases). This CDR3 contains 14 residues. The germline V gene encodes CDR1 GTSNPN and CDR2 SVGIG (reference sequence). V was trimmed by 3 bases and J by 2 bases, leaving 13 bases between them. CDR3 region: CAWRAWDKQETQYF. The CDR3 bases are TGTGCCTGGAGGGCCTGGGACAAGCAAGAGACCCAGTACTTC. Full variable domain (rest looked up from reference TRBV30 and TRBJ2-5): SQTIHQWPATLVQPVGSPLSLECTVEGTSNPNLYWYRQAAGRGLQLLFYSVGIGQISSEVPQNLSASRPQDRQFILSSKKLLLSDSGFYLCAWRAWDKQETQYFGPGTRLLVL.

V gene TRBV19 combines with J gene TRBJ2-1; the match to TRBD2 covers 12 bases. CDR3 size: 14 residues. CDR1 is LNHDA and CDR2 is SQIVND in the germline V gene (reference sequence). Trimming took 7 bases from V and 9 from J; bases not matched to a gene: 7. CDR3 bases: TGTGCCAGTACCTCTAGCGGGGGGGTGGTTGAGCAGTTCTTC. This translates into CASTSSGGVVEQFF.

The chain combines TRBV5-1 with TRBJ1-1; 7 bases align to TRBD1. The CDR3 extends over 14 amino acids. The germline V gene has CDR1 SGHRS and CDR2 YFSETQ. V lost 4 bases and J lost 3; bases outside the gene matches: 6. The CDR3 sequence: CASSLQGKDTEAFF. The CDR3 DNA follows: TGCGCCAGCAGCCTACAGGGGAAGGACACTGAAGCTTTCTTT.

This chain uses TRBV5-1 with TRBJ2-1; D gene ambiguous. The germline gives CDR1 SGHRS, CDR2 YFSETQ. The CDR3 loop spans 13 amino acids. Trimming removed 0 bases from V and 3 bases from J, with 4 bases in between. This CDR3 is CASSLASYNEQFF. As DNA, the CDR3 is TGCGCCAGCAGCTTGGCTAGCTACAATGAGCAGTTCTTC. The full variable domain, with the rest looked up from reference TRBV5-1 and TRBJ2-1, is KAGVTQTPRYLIKTRGQQVTLSCSPISGHRSVSWYQQTPGQGLQFLFEYFSETQRNKGNFPGRFSGRQFSNSRSEMNVSTLELGDSALYLCASSLASYNEQFFGPGTRLTVL.

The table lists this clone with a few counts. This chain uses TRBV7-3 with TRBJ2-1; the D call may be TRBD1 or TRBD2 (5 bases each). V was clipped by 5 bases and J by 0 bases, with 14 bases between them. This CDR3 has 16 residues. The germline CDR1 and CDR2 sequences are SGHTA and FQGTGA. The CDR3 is CASSLRGRSSYNEQFF. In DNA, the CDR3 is TGTGCCAGCAGCCTCCGGGGCCGAAGCTCCTACAATGAGCAGTTCTTC.

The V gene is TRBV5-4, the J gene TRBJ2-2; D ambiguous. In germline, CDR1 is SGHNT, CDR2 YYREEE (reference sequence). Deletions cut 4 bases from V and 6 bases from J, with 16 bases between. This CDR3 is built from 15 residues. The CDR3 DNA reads TGTGCCAGCAGCCAATACGACATAGGAGCCGGGGAGCTGTTTTTT. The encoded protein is CASSQYDIGAGELFF. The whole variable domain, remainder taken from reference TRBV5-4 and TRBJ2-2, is ETGVTQSPTHLIKTRGQQVTLRCSSQSGHNTVSWYQQALGQGPQFIFQYYREEENGRGNFPPRFSGLQFPNYSSELNVNALELDDSALYLCASSQYDIGAGELFFGEGSRLTVL.

The CDR3 region has the DNA TGTGCCAGCAGTTTGACATATCGGACACTCTCTACCCGGAGAGGCTACACCTTC. Translation: CASSLTYRTLSTRRGYTF. The chain recombines TRBV27 with TRBJ1-2, with D perhaps matching TRBD1 (5 bases). Trimming pared 3 bases from V and 8 bases from J, leaving 28 bases between. Germline-derived CDR1 and CDR2 are MNHEY and SMNVEV (reference sequence). The CDR3 runs 18 residues.

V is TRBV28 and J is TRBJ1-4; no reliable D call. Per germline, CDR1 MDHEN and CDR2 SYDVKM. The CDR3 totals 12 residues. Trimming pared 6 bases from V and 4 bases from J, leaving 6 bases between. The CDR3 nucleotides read TGTGCCAGCAGGGCGCTTAATGAAAAACTGTTTTTT. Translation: CASRALNEKLFF.

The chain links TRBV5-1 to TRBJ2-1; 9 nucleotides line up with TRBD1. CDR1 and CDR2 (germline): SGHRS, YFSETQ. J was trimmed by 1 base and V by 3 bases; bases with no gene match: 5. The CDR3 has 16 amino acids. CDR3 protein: CASSWMGQGSYNEQFF. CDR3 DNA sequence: TGCGCCAGCAGCTGGATGGGACAGGGATCCTACAATGAGCAGTTCTTC.